This T cell receptor beta chain was recorded in a study of blood T cell repertoires in COVID-19. Clones were sequenced by immunoSEQ multiplex PCR, and TCRdb holds only the in-frame ones, with some missing. Of around 62,000 clones in the sample, 88% were seen once. J was trimmed by 2 bases and V by 4 bases; bases with no gene match: 5. From germline, CDR1 is MNHNS and CDR2 SASEGT. CDR3 size: 15 residues. The chain couples TRBV6-1 to TRBJ2-7, with 10 bases lining up with TRBD2. The specimen sequenced was peripheral blood. This TCR was sampled from a human donor in a cohort sampled during active COVID-19. The DNA for the CDR3 is TGTGCCAGCAGTGGAGCGGGGGGGCCCCCCTACGAGCAGTACTTC. Translation: CASSGAGGPPYEQYF.